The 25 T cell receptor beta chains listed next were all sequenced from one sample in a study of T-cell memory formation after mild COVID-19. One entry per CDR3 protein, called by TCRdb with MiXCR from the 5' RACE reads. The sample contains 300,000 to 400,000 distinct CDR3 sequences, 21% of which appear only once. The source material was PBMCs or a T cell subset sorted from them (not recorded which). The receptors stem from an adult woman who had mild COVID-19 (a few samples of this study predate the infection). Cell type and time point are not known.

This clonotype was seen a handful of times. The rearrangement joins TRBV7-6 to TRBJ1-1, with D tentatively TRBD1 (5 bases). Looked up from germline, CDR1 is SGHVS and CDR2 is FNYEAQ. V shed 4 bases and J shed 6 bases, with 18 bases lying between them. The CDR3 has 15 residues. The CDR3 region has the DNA TGTGCCAGCAGCTCCCTAGCCGGGACGGGCTCTGAAGCTTTCTTT. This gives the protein CASSSLAGTGSEAFF.

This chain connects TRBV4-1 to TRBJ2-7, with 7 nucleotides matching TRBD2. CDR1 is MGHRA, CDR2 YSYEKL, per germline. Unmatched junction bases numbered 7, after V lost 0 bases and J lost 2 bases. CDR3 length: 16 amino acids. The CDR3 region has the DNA TGCGCCAGCAGCCAAGATGGAGCGGGAAGGGCCTACGAGCAGTACTTC. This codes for CASSQDGAGRAYEQYF.

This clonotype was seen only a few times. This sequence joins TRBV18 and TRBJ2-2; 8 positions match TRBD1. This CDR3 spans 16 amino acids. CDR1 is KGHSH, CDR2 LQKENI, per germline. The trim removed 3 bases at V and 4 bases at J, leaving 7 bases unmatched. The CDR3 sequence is CASSPDPGGITGELFF. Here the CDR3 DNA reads TGTGCCAGCTCACCTGATCCAGGGGGCATCACCGGGGAGCTGTTTTTT.

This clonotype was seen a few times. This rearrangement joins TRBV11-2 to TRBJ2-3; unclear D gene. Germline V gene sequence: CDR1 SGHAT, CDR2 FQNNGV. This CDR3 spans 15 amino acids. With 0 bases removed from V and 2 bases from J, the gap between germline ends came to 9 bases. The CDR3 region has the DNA TGTGCCAGCAGCTTAGATGTCAGTCTCACAGATACGCAGTATTTT. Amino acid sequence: CASSLDVSLTDTQYF.

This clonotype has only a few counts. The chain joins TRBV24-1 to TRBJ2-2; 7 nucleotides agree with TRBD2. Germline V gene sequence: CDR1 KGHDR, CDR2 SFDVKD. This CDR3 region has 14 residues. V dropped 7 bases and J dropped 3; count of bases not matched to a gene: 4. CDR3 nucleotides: TGTGCCACCAGCCTCGCGGGGGACACCGGGGAGCTGTTTTTT. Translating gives CATSLAGDTGELFF.

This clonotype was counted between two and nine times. Written as DNA, the CDR3 is TGTGCCACCAGCAGAGATCGAGGGGCAGGGGGCGGTGAGCAGTACTTC. It encodes CATSRDRGAGGGEQYF. The chain recombines TRBV15 with TRBJ2-7; 8 positions match TRBD1. The germline CDR1 and CDR2 sequences are LNHNV and YYDKDF (reference sequence). Trimming took 0 bases from V and 7 from J; bases not matched to a gene: 11. This CDR3 spans 16 amino acids.

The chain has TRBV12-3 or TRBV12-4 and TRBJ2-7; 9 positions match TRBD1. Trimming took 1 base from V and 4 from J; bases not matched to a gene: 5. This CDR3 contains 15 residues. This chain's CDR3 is CASSLVGQGGYEQYF. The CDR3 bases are TGTGCCAGCAGTTTAGTGGGACAGGGAGGATACGAGCAGTACTTC.

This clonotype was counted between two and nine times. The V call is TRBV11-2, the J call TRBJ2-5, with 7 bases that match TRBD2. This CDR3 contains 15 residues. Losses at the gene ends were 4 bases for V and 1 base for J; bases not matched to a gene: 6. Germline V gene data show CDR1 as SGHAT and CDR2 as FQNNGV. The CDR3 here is CASSSSTSPQETQYF. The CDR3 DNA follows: TGTGCCAGCAGCTCCTCGACTAGCCCCCAAGAGACCCAGTACTTC.

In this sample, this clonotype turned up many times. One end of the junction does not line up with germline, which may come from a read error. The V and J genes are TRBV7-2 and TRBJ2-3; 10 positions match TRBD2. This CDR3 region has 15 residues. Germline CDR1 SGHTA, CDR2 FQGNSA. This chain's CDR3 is CASSLAGVGTDTQYF. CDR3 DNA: TGTGCCAGCAGCCTAGCGGGAGTAGGCACAGATACGCAGTATTTT.

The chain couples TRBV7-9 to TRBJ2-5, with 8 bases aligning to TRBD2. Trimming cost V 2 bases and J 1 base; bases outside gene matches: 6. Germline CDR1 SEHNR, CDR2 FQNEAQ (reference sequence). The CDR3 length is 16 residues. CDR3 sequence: CASSLLERGPQETQYF. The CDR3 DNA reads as TGTGCCAGCAGCTTACTGGAGCGGGGGCCCCAAGAGACCCAGTACTTC.

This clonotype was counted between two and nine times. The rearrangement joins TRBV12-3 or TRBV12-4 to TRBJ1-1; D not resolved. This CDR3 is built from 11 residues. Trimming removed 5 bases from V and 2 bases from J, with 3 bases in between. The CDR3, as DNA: TGTGCCAGCAGTATCAACACTGAAGCTTTCTTT. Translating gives CASSINTEAFF.

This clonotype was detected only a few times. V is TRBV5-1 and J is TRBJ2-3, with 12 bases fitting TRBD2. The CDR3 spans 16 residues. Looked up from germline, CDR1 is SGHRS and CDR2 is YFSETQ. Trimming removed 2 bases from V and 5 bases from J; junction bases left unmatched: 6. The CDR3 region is CASSLLAGGGIDTQYF. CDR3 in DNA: TGCGCCAGCAGCTTACTAGCGGGAGGTGGTATAGATACGCAGTATTTT.

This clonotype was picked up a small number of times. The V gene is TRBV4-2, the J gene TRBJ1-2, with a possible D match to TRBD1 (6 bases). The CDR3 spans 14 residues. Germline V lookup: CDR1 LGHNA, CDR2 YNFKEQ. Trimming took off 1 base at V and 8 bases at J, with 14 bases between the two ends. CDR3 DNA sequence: TGTGCCAGCAGCCAAGGACCAGGGGAAATCGGCTACACCTTC. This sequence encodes CASSQGPGEIGYTF.

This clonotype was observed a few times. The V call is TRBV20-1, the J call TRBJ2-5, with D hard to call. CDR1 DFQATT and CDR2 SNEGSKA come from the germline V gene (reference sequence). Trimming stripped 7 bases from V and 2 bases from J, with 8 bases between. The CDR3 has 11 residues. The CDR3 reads CSVSSQETQYF. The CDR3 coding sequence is TGCAGTGTTTCCTCACAAGAGACCCAGTACTTC.

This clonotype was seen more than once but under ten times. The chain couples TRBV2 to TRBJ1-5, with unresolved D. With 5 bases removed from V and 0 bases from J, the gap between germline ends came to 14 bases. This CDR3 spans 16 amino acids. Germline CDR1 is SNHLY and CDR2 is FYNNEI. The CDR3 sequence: CASSTRRGYSNQPQHF. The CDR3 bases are TGTGCCAGCAGTACCCGACGAGGGTATAGCAATCAGCCCCAGCATTTT.

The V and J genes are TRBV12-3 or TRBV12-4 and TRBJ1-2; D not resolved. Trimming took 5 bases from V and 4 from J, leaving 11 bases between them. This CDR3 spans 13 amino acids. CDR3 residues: CASSNGGSYGYTF. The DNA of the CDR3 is TGTGCCAGCAGTAACGGAGGATCCTATGGCTACACCTTC.

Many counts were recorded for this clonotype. For the CDR3, the DNA is TGTGCCAGCAGTTACTACAGGGTACCAGATACGCAGTATTTT. Amino acid sequence: CASSYYRVPDTQYF. V usage is TRBV6-6 and J usage is TRBJ2-3; tentative D call: TRBD1 (6 bases). V lost 1 base and J 4 bases, leaving 9 bases between the germline ends. The germline V gene encodes CDR1 MNHNY and CDR2 SVGAGI (reference sequence). This CDR3 contains 14 residues.

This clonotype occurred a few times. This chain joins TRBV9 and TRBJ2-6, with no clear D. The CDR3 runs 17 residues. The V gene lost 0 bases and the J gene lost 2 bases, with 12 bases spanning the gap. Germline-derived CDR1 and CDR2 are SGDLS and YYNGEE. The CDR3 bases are TGTGCCAGCAGCGTAGGGGTTTTGAGCGCTGGGGCCAACGTCCTGACTTTC. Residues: CASSVGVLSAGANVLTF.

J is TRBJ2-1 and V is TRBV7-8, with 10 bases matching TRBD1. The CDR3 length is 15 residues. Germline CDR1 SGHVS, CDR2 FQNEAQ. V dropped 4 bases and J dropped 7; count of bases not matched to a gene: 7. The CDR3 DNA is TGTGCCAGCAGCTCGCGACAGGGGGCTAGGAATGAGCAGTTCTTC. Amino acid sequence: CASSSRQGARNEQFF.

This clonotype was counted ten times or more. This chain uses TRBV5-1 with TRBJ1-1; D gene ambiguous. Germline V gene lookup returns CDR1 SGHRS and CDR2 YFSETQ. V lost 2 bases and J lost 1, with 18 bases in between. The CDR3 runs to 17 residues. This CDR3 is CASSLSGIGPGNTEAFF. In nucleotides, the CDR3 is TGCGCCAGCAGCTTATCCGGGATCGGTCCAGGGAACACTGAAGCTTTCTTT.

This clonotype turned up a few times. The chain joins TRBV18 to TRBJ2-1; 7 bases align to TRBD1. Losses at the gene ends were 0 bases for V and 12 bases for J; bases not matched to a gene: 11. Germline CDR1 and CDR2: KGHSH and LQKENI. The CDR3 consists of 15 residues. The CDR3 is CASSPPETGSRVQFF. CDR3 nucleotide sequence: TGTGCCAGCTCACCACCGGAGACAGGGTCAAGAGTGCAGTTCTTC.

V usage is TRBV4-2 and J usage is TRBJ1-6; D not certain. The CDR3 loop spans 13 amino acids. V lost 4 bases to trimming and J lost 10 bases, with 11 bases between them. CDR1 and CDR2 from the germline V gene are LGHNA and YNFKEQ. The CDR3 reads CASSRPGDSPLHF. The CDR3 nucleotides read TGTGCCAGCAGCCGACCGGGAGACTCACCCCTCCACTTT.

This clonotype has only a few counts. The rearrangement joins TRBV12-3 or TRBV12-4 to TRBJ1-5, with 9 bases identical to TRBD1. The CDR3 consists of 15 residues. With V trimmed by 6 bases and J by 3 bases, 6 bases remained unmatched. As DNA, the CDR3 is TGTGCCAGCAGAATGGGACAGGGCCCCAATCAGCCCCAGCATTTT. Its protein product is CASRMGQGPNQPQHF.

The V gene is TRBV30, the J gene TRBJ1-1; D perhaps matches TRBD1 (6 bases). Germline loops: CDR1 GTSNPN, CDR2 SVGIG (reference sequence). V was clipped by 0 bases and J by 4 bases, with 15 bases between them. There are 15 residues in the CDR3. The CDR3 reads CAWSVGRWGATEAFF. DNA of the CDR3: TGTGCCTGGAGTGTTGGGAGGTGGGGGGCCACTGAAGCTTTCTTT. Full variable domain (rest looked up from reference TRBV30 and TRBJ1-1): SQTIHQWPATLVQPVGSPLSLECTVEGTSNPNLYWYRQAAGRGLQLLFYSVGIGQISSEVPQNLSASRPQDRQFILSSKKLLLSDSGFYLCAWSVGRWGATEAFFGQGTRLTVV.

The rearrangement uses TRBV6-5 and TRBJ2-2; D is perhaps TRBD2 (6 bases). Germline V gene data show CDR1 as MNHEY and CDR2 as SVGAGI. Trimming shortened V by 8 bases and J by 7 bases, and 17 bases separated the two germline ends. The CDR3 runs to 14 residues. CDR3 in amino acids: CASQPGDGIGELFF. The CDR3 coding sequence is TGTGCCAGCCAACCGGGAGATGGAATCGGGGAGCTGTTTTTT.